The 8 T cell receptor beta chains presented below share a single source sample, sequenced in a study of regulatory T cells in long-lasting Graves disease. Time point reported: newly diagnosed GD, antithyroid drugs for less than 3 months. PBMCs provided the RNA from which the TCR library was made. HTBI primers from iRepertoire and Arm-PCR of CDR3 regions yielded the TCR beta libraries. TCRdb reprocessed the multiplex PCR reads via MiXCR and lists one record per CDR3 protein. This sample has about 530,000 distinct CDR3 sequences, with roughly 16% found just once. The same sample was also studied in work on T cells in Graves' hyperthyroidism and ophthalmopathy.

Material: peripheral blood mononuclear cells (PBMCs), obtained at new diagnosis, from a patient treated with antithyroid drugs. These receptors all stem from a woman between 40 and 65 years old with Graves disease.

The rearrangement joins TRBV6-2 or TRBV6-3 to TRBJ2-4; D possibly corresponds to TRBD1 (5 bases). The CDR3 is made up of 13 amino acids. Trimming shortened V by 2 bases and J by 4 bases, and 6 bases separated the two germline ends. The germline V gene has CDR1 MNHEY and CDR2 SVGEGT. The CDR3 DNA reads as TGTGCCAGCAGTTACAGGGGTAAAAACATTCAGTACTTC. This encodes CASSYRGKNIQYF.

This clonotype has only a few counts. The J gene is TRBJ1-1, the V gene TRBV6-1, with 7 bases matching TRBD1. Germline trimming cut 6 bases from V and 4 bases from J; bases unmatched to any gene: 8. CDR1 and CDR2 (germline): MNHNS, SASEGT. This CDR3 has 14 residues. For the CDR3, the DNA is TGTGCCAGCAGCCTGACACAGGGGAGCACTGAAGCTTTCTTT. It encodes CASSLTQGSTEAFF.

The chain links TRBV2 to TRBJ2-3; 10 bases match TRBD2. The CDR3 length is 14 residues. The V gene end was trimmed by 5 bases and the J gene end by 5 bases; junction bases not matched to a gene: 4. Germline CDR1 and CDR2: SNHLY and FYNNEI. The CDR3 protein is CASSQGLARDTQYF. Written as DNA, the CDR3 is TGTGCCAGCAGTCAGGGACTAGCGAGAGATACGCAGTATTTT.

This clonotype was seen many times. The V call is TRBV6-1, the J call TRBJ2-7, with D hard to call. Germline V lookup: CDR1 MNHNS, CDR2 SASEGT. V was clipped by 0 bases and J by 1 base, with 10 bases between them. The CDR3 runs 15 residues. The CDR3 reads CASSEAHILSYEQYF. In nucleotides, the CDR3 is TGTGCCAGCAGTGAAGCGCATATATTATCCTACGAGCAGTACTTC.

This clonotype was observed at least ten times. V is TRBV27 and J is TRBJ1-5; the D gene is possibly TRBD1 (5 bases). Germline CDR1 is MNHEY and CDR2 is SMNVEV (reference sequence). Deletions cut 4 bases from V and 7 bases from J, with 11 bases between. The CDR3 is 13 amino acids. The CDR3 DNA follows: TGTGCCAGCAGTTGGGGGGAGCGGCAGCCCCAGCATTTT. This translates into CASSWGERQPQHF.

Ten or more counts support this clonotype. V gene TRBV20-1 combines with J gene TRBJ1-6; D unresolved. Germline CDR1 and CDR2: DFQATT and SNEGSKA (reference sequence). V lost 3 bases and J lost 5, with 8 bases in between. The CDR3 extends over 13 amino acids. CDR3 sequence: CSASREHNSPLHF. DNA for the CDR3: TGCAGTGCTAGCCGCGAACATAATTCACCCCTCCACTTT.

J is TRBJ2-1 and V is TRBV4-1; no definite D call. Germline V gene lookup returns CDR1 MGHRA and CDR2 YSYEKL. Trimming cost V 0 bases and J 4 bases, with 16 bases left between them. The CDR3 spans 17 residues. CDR3 protein: CASSQDVVSALYNEQFF. CDR3 nucleotide sequence: TGCGCCAGCAGCCAAGATGTAGTCTCAGCCTTATACAATGAGCAGTTCTTC.

This clonotype was counted at least ten times. V usage is TRBV11-3 and J usage is TRBJ1-6, with D uncertain. V was shortened by 5 bases and J by 9 bases, with 11 bases between the two germline ends. The germline CDR1 and CDR2 sequences are SGHNT and YENEEA. CDR3 length equals 13 residues. CDR3 in amino acids: CASSLDGFSPLHF. The DNA of the CDR3 is TGTGCCAGCAGCCTGGATGGGTTTTCACCCCTCCACTTT.